The 14 T cell receptor beta chains listed next were all sequenced from one sample in a study of blood T cell repertoires in COVID-19 (dated by TCRdb to 2020 to 2021). Library preparation used the immunoSEQ multiplex PCR assay. TCRdb stores this immuneACCESS table with in-frame sequences only. Part of the clones is absent; in the studies checked, under half of the shortfall reflects unresolved V genes, and no reason is known for the rest. For this sample the table gives around 140,000 clones, of which approximately 89% were detected only once. The ten top clones hold about 1.5% of the sample. The source material was peripheral blood. The receptors shown here come from a human donor in a cohort sampled during active COVID-19.

The chain has TRBV4-2 and TRBJ1-5; weak D call: TRBD1 (6 bases). In germline, CDR1 is LGHNA, CDR2 YNFKEQ. The V and J ends lost 1 base and 6 bases respectively, with 13 bases between them. The CDR3 contains 15 residues. The CDR3 bases are TGTGCCAGCAGCCAAGTAACAGGGATGGGTCAGCCCCAGCATTTT. Its protein product is CASSQVTGMGQPQHF.

V gene TRBV5-1 combines with J gene TRBJ2-1; D might be TRBD2 (6 bases). The V and J ends lost 0 bases and 4 bases respectively, with 14 bases between them. The CDR3 runs to 16 residues. From germline, CDR1 is SGHRS and CDR2 YFSETQ. CDR3 sequence reads: CASSLVVAVDYNEQFF. CDR3 DNA sequence: TGCGCCAGCAGCTTGGTGGTAGCGGTCGATTACAATGAGCAGTTCTTC.

CDR3 sequence: CASRYQHKGQGPFYEQYF. CDR3 bases: TGTGCCAGTAGGTACCAACATAAGGGACAGGGCCCCTTCTACGAGCAGTACTTC. J is TRBJ2-7 and V is TRBV19, with 9 bases matching TRBD1. Losses at the gene ends were 6 bases for V and 3 bases for J; bases not matched to a gene: 18. Germline V gene sequence: CDR1 LNHDA, CDR2 SQIVND (reference sequence). The CDR3 is 18 residues long.

V gene TRBV5-1 combines with J gene TRBJ1-4; possible D gene TRBD1, 5 bases. The germline CDR1 and CDR2 sequences are SGHRS and YFSETQ. V was clipped by 0 bases and J by 5 bases, with 5 bases between them. This CDR3 comprises 13 residues. The CDR3 is CASSLEGNEKLFF. Written as DNA, the CDR3 is TGCGCCAGCAGCTTGGAGGGGAATGAAAAACTGTTTTTT.

The chain combines TRBV19 with TRBJ1-6, with D perhaps matching TRBD1 (5 bases). CDR1 and CDR2 (germline): LNHDA, SQIVND (reference sequence). Between the trimmed V and J ends, which lost 6 bases and 2 bases, there was a span of 5 bases. The length of the CDR3 is 13 residues. DNA for the CDR3: TGTGCCAGTAGGGACACCTATAATTCACCCCTCCACTTT. Protein sequence: CASRDTYNSPLHF. The full variable domain, in which reference TRBV19 and TRBJ1-6 provide the parts outside the CDR3, is DGGITQSPKYLFRKEGQNVTLSCEQNLNHDAMYWYRQDPGQGLRLIYYSQIVNDFQKGDIAEGYSVSREKKESFPLTVTSAQKNPTAFYLCASRDTYNSPLHFGNGTRLTVT.

The rearrangement uses TRBV18 and TRBJ2-6; TRBD1 matches at 7 bases. The CDR3 is 20 amino acids. V was clipped by 1 base and J by 1 base; unmatched bases: 13. The germline V gene encodes CDR1 KGHSH and CDR2 LQKENI. In DNA form, the CDR3 reads TGTGCCAGCTCACCACGTTATAGCAACAGGGGTTCATCTGGGGCCAACGTCCTGACTTTC. Protein sequence: CASSPRYSNRGSSGANVLTF.

J is TRBJ1-2 and V is TRBV20-1, with 8 nucleotides matching TRBD1. V was pared by 3 bases and J by 3 bases, with 6 bases of the junction left unmatched. The CDR3 runs 14 residues. The germline V gene has CDR1 DFQATT and CDR2 SNEGSKA (reference sequence). The chain's CDR3 is CSASRTGLDYGYTF. DNA for the CDR3: TGCAGTGCTAGTCGGACAGGGTTGGACTATGGCTACACCTTC.

The chain couples TRBV7-2 to TRBJ2-5; weak D call: TRBD1 (5 bases). Germline V gene sequence: CDR1 SGHTA, CDR2 FQGNSA. CDR3 length equals 14 residues. Trimming took 7 bases from V and 3 from J, leaving 15 bases between them. The CDR3, as DNA: TGTGCCAGCACCCCAAGGGGCACAAAAGAGACCCAGTACTTC. Its protein is CASTPRGTKETQYF.

The V gene is TRBV19, the J gene TRBJ1-4, with 10 positions matching TRBD1. The CDR3 loop spans 19 amino acids. The V gene end was trimmed by 6 bases and the J gene end by 1 base; junction bases not matched to a gene: 14. Germline V gene data show CDR1 as LNHDA and CDR2 as SQIVND (reference sequence). CDR3 in amino acids: CASSPRGGQGILTNEKLFF. The CDR3 DNA follows: TGTGCCAGTAGCCCCCGAGGGGGACAGGGGATTTTAACTAATGAAAAACTGTTTTTT.

The chain is built from TRBV10-3 and TRBJ2-2, with D possibly matching TRBD1 (6 bases). From germline, CDR1 is ENHRY and CDR2 SYGVKD. V was trimmed by 10 bases and J by 2 bases, leaving 14 bases between them. There are 14 residues in the CDR3. CDR3 nucleotides: TGTGCCAACCGCCGGGACATTAACACCGGGGAGCTGTTTTTT. Protein: CANRRDINTGELFF.

This chain uses TRBV5-5 with TRBJ2-1; a possible D gene is TRBD2 (7 bases). V was trimmed by 1 base and J by 0 bases, leaving 11 bases between them. CDR1 is SGHKS and CDR2 is YYEKEE in the germline V gene (reference sequence). This CDR3 contains 16 residues. DNA of the CDR3: TGTGCCAGCAGCTTGCTGGCGGGGGCCTCCTACAATGAGCAGTTCTTC. Protein sequence: CASSLLAGASYNEQFF. The entire variable domain, with the rest obtained from reference TRBV5-5 and TRBJ2-1, is as follows: DAGVTQSPTHLIKTRGQQVTLRCSPISGHKSVSWYQQVLGQGPQFIFQYYEKEERGRGNFPDRFSARQFPNYSSELNVNALLLGDSALYLCASSLLAGASYNEQFFGPGTRLTVL.

The chain joins TRBV25-1 to TRBJ2-1; D is undetermined. CDR3 length: 13 amino acids. Trimming left V 7 bases short and J 6 bases short, with 13 bases between. CDR1 and CDR2 (germline): MGHDK, SYGVNS. The CDR3 sequence: CASTFSRGNEQFF. Here the CDR3 DNA reads TGTGCCAGCACCTTCTCGCGCGGCAATGAGCAGTTCTTC.

The rearrangement links TRBV9 to TRBJ2-7; 11 bases agree with TRBD2. Trimming cost V 2 bases and J 5 bases; bases outside gene matches: 6. This CDR3 has 15 residues. Germline V gene data show CDR1 as SGDLS and CDR2 as YYNGEE. CDR3 sequence: CASSVTSGGIHEQYF. In DNA form, the CDR3 reads TGTGCCAGCAGCGTCACTAGCGGGGGCATCCACGAGCAGTACTTC.

The gene calls are TRBV5-4 and TRBJ2-7; the D gene is possibly TRBD1 (6 bases). The length of the CDR3 is 14 residues. Germline CDR1 and CDR2: SGHNT and YYREEE (reference sequence). V was shortened by 4 bases and J by 2 bases, with 13 bases between the two germline ends. The DNA of the CDR3 is TGTGCCAGCAGCGCTAAAGGGGGTCCCTACGAGCAGTACTTC. Its protein is CASSAKGGPYEQYF. The full variable domain, in which reference TRBV5-4 and TRBJ2-7 provide the parts outside the CDR3, is ETGVTQSPTHLIKTRGQQVTLRCSSQSGHNTVSWYQQALGQGPQFIFQYYREEENGRGNFPPRFSGLQFPNYSSELNVNALELDDSALYLCASSAKGGPYEQYFGPGTRLTVT.